These 14 T cell receptor beta chains were all obtained from the same sample, sequenced in a study of blood T cell repertoires in COVID-19. TCRdb's copy holds only in-frame clones and misses some; the assay was immunoSEQ multiplex PCR. The sample has about 100,000 clones, approximately 93% seen once; the top ten hold approximately 2.2%. Sequencing used peripheral blood. Receptors originate from a man between 45 and 60 years old with active COVID-19.

The chain couples TRBV27 to TRBJ2-1; 7 nucleotides match TRBD2. The junction had 16 bases not matched to a gene; V was cut back by 9 bases and J by 8 bases. Germline V gene sequence: CDR1 MNHEY, CDR2 SMNVEV (reference sequence). The CDR3 length is 15 residues. DNA of the CDR3: TGTGCCAGTAGAAAACGAGGGAGGGCCGGGGATGAGCAGTTCTTC. This codes for CASRKRGRAGDEQFF.

The chain carries TRBV6-5 and TRBJ2-5, with D possibly matching TRBD2 (5 bases). Germline V CDR1 and CDR2: MNHEY, SVGAGI. Trimming took 0 bases from V and 2 from J, leaving 7 bases between them. The CDR3 extends over 14 amino acids. The CDR3 sequence is CASSYSRTQETQYF. The CDR3 bases are TGTGCCAGCAGTTACTCGAGGACTCAAGAGACCCAGTACTTC.

The J gene is TRBJ2-3, the V gene TRBV19; a possible D gene is TRBD1 (6 bases). The V end lost 2 bases, the J end lost 9 bases, and 6 bases lay between the germline ends. Germline values: CDR1 LNHDA, CDR2 SQIVND (reference sequence). The CDR3 has 11 amino acids. This CDR3 is CASSIQGTQYF. In nucleotides, the CDR3 is TGTGCCAGTAGTATACAGGGGACGCAGTATTTT.

This clone came up once. The genes are TRBV21-1 and TRBJ2-2; the table gives TRBD2 as D, unverified against the DNA. TRBV21-1 constitutes a pseudogene. The CDR3 sequence is 18 residues long. CDR3 sequence (DNA): TGTGCCAGCAGCCCCCGAGGAGTGGGACTAGCAGACACCGGGGAGCTGTTTTTT. Translating gives CASSPRGVGLADTGELFF.

The rearrangement uses TRBV27 and TRBJ2-3, with TRBD2 matching over 8 bases. J gave up 2 bases and V 2 bases, and 6 bases lay outside the gene matches. The CDR3 runs to 16 residues. Looked up from germline, CDR1 is MNHEY and CDR2 is SMNVEV (reference sequence). The CDR3 loop reads CASSLSPSGFTDTQYF. CDR3 bases: TGTGCCAGCAGTTTAAGTCCTAGCGGGTTCACAGATACGCAGTATTTT.

This rearrangement joins TRBV10-3 to TRBJ2-2; 14 bases fit TRBD2. V gave up 6 bases and J gave up 6 bases; unmatched junction bases: 6. Germline V gives CDR1 ENHRY, CDR2 SYGVKD. This CDR3 has 16 residues. CDR3 nucleotides: TGTGCCATCAGCCCGGGACTAGCGGGAGTTTCCGGGGAGCTGTTTTTT. It codes for CAISPGLAGVSGELFF.

The rearrangement uses TRBV7-9 and TRBJ1-1; maybe TRBD1 (6 bases). This CDR3 has 16 amino acids. Germline V gene data show CDR1 as SEHNR and CDR2 as FQNEAQ (reference sequence). V lost 7 bases to trimming and J lost 1 base, with 19 bases between them. CDR3 in DNA: TGTGCCAGCAACTCCTCACCCCGGGGGGCGAACACTGAAGCTTTCTTT. It translates to CASNSSPRGANTEAFF.

This chain connects TRBV7-8 to TRBJ1-2; 7 bases fit TRBD1. The germline gives CDR1 SGHVS, CDR2 FQNEAQ. Trimming took 0 bases from V and 2 from J; bases not matched to a gene: 3. The CDR3 length is 15 residues. The CDR3 loop reads CASSLATTGNYGYTF. For the CDR3, the DNA is TGTGCCAGCAGCTTAGCGACGACAGGGAACTATGGCTACACCTTC. The complete variable domain, with remaining parts taken from reference TRBV7-8 and TRBJ1-2, reads GAGVSQSPRYKVAKRGQDVALRCDPISGHVSLFWYQQALGQGPEFLTYFQNEAQLDKSGLPSDRFFAERPEGSVSTLKIQRTQQEDSAVYLCASSLATTGNYGYTFGSGTRLTVV.

V gene TRBV5-1 combines with J gene TRBJ2-7, with D perhaps matching TRBD2 (5 bases). Germline values: CDR1 SGHRS, CDR2 YFSETQ. The CDR3 sequence is 15 residues long. Deletions cut 1 base from V and 0 bases from J, with 11 bases between. The CDR3 DNA sequence: TGCGCCAGCAGCTTGCACAGCGGAAGCTCCTACGAGCAGTACTTC. Residues: CASSLHSGSSYEQYF.

V and J are TRBV2 and TRBJ2-5, with D maybe TRBD1 (5 bases). Looked up from germline, CDR1 is SNHLY and CDR2 is FYNNEI. The CDR3 is 11 residues long. Trimming took off 9 bases at V and 2 bases at J, with 7 bases between the two ends. The CDR3 reads CASRQQETQYF. The CDR3 DNA reads as TGTGCCAGTAGACAGCAAGAGACCCAGTACTTC. Full variable domain (outside the CDR3, taken from reference TRBV2 and TRBJ2-5): EPEVTQTPSHQVTQMGQEVILRCVPISNHLYFYWYRQILGQKVEFLVSFYNNEISEKSEIFDDQFSVERPDGSNFTLKIRSTKLEDSAMYFCASRQQETQYFGPGTRLLVL.

The chain recombines TRBV7-2 with TRBJ1-6; no clear D gene. The V gene lost 2 bases and the J gene lost 5 bases, with 16 bases spanning the gap. The CDR3 is made up of 17 amino acids. Germline values: CDR1 SGHTA, CDR2 FQGNSA. CDR3 in DNA: TGTGCCAGCAGCTTATATAAGGCGCAGCGAAATAATTCACCCCTCCACTTT. This translates into CASSLYKAQRNNSPLHF. The complete variable domain, with remaining parts taken from reference TRBV7-2 and TRBJ1-6, reads GAGVSQSPSNKVTEKGKDVELRCDPISGHTALYWYRQSLGQGLEFLIYFQGNSAPDKSGLPSDRFSAERTGGSVSTLTIQRTQQEDSAVYLCASSLYKAQRNNSPLHFGNGTRLTVT.

The gene calls are TRBV7-2 and TRBJ2-3, with 10 positions matching TRBD2. CDR1 is SGHTA, CDR2 FQGNSA, per germline. This CDR3 spans 18 amino acids. With 1 base clipped from V and 2 bases from J, the junction kept 9 bases outside the gene matches. CDR3 in DNA: TGTGCCAGCAGCTTAGATGGTCTAGCGGGGGTTCCCACAGATACGCAGTATTTT. Amino acid sequence: CASSLDGLAGVPTDTQYF.

This clone was detected only a few times. V usage is TRBV10-2 and J usage is TRBJ2-7; D unresolved. The germline V gene has CDR1 WSHSY and CDR2 SAAADI. The V end lost 3 bases, the J end lost 0 bases, and 9 bases lay between the germline ends. This CDR3 spans 14 amino acids. The CDR3 nucleotides are TGCGCCAGCAGTGATTGGGCCCGCTCCTACGAGCAGTACTTC. It codes for CASSDWARSYEQYF.

This chain joins TRBV29-1 and TRBJ2-1; TRBD1 is a possible D gene (6 bases). V gave up 7 bases and J gave up 0 bases, with 13 bases separating them. Germline CDR1 reads SQVTM; CDR2 reads ANQGSEA. The CDR3 loop spans 14 amino acids. CDR3 loop: CSALRDNSYNEQFF. The CDR3 coding sequence is TGCAGCGCACTCCGGGACAACTCCTACAATGAGCAGTTCTTC.